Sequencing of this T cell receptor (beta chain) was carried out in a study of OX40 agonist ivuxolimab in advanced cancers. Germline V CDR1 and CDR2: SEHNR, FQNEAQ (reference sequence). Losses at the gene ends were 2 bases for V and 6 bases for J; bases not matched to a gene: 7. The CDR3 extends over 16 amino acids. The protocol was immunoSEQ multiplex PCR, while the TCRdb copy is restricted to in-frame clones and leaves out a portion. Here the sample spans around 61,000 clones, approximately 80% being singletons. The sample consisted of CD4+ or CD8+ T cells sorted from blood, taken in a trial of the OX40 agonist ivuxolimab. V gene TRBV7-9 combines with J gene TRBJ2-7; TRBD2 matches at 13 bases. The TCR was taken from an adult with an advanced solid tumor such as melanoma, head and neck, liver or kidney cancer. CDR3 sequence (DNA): TGTGCCAGCAGCTTACTACTAGCGGGAGGGCCTGGCGAGCAGTACTTC. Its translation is CASSLLLAGGPGEQYF.